Here is one TCR beta chain with its context. TCRdb's table, derived via immunoSEQ multiplex PCR, lists solely in-frame clones and lacks some. Of 55,000 to 60,000 clones detected, approximately 92% appear once; the ten largest clones hold roughly 4.5%. This entry comes from a study of technical replicates of blood from a few donors. Germline-derived CDR1 and CDR2 are MRHNA and SNTAGT. V was trimmed by 1 base and J by 0 bases, leaving 7 bases between them. The CDR3 contains 15 residues. This TCR was recovered from a human donor in good health. Some clones in this sample may be carry-over from other donors' samples. The V call is TRBV6-4, the J call TRBJ1-3; D gene ambiguous. Sequenced input: PBMCs. The CDR3, as DNA: TGTGCCAGCAGTGACTTCGCAGTCTCTGGAAACACCATATATTTT. Protein product: CASSDFAVSGNTIYF.